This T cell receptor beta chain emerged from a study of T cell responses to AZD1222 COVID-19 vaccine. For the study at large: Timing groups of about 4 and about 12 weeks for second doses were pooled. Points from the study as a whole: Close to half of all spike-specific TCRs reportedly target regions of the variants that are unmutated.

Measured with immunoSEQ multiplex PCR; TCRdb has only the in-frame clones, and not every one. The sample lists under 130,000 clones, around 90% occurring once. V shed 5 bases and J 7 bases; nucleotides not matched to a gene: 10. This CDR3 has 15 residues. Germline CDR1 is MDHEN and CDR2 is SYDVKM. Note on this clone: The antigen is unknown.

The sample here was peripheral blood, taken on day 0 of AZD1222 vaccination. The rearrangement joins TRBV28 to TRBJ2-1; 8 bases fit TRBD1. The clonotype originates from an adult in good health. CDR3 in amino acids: CASSPHGTGRNEQFF. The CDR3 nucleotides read TGTGCCAGCAGTCCCCACGGGACAGGACGAAATGAGCAGTTCTTC.